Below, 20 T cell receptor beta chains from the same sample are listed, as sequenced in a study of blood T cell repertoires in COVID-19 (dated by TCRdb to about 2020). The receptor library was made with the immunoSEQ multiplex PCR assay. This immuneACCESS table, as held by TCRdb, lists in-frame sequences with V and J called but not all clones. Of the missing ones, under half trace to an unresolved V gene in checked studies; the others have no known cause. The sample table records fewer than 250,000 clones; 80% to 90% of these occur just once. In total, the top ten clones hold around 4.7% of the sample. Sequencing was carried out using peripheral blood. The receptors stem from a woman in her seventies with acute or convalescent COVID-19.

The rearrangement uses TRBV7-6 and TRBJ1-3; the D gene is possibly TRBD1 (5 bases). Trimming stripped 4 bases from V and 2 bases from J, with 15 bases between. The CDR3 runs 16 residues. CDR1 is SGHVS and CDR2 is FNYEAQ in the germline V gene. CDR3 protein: CASSSSLTTAGNTIYF. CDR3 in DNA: TGTGCCAGCAGCTCCTCCCTTACGACAGCTGGAAACACCATATATTTT.

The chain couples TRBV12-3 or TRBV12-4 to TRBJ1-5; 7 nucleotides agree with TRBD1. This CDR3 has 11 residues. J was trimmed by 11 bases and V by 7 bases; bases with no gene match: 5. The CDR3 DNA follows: TGTGCCAGCACTTCCAGGGGGGCCCAGCATTTT. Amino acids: CASTSRGAQHF.

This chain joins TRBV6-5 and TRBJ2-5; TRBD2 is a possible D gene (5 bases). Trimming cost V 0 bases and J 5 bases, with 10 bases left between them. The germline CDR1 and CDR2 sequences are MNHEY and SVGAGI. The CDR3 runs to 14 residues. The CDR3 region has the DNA TGTGCCAGCAGTTACTCGATGGTAGCGGAGACCCAGTACTTC. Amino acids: CASSYSMVAETQYF.

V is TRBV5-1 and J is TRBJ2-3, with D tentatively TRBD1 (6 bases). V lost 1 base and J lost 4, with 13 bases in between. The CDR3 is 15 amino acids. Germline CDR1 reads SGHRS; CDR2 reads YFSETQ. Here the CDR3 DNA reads TGCGCCAGCAGCTTGTTCCCAGGGGCCCCAGATACGCAGTATTTT. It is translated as CASSLFPGAPDTQYF. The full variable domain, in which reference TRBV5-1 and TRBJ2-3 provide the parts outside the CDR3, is KAGVTQTPRYLIKTRGQQVTLSCSPISGHRSVSWYQQTPGQGLQFLFEYFSETQRNKGNFPGRFSGRQFSNSRSEMNVSTLELGDSALYLCASSLFPGAPDTQYFGPGTRLTVL.

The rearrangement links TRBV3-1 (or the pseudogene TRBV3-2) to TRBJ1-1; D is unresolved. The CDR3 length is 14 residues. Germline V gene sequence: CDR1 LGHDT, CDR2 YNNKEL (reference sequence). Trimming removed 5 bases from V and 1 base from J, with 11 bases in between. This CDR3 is CASSTTPGNTEAFF. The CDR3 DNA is TGTGCCAGCAGCACCACGCCGGGGAACACTGAAGCTTTCTTT.

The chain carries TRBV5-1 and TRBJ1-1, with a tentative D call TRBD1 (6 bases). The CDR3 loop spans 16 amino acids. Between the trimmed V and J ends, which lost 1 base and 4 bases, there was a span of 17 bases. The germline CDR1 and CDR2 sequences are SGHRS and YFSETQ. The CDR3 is CASSLPVGQGSTEAFF. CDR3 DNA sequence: TGCGCCAGCAGCTTGCCCGTCGGTCAGGGGAGCACTGAAGCTTTCTTT.

This chain's CDR3 is CASSPQTANYGYTF. CDR3 DNA: TGTGCCAGCAGCCCCCAAACGGCTAACTATGGCTACACCTTC. This chain connects TRBV7-2 to TRBJ1-2; no definite D call. The CDR3 loop spans 14 amino acids. Germline assignment: CDR1 SGHTA and CDR2 FQGNSA. V dropped 5 bases and J dropped 0 bases, with 10 bases sitting between them.

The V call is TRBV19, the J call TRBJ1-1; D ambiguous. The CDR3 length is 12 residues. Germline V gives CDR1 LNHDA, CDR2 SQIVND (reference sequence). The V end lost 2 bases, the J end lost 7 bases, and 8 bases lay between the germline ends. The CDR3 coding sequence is TGTGCCAGTAGTATACGCCGCGATGAAGCTTTCTTT. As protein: CASSIRRDEAFF. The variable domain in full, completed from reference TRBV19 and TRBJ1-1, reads DGGITQSPKYLFRKEGQNVTLSCEQNLNHDAMYWYRQDPGQGLRLIYYSQIVNDFQKGDIAEGYSVSREKKESFPLTVTSAQKNPTAFYLCASSIRRDEAFFGQGTRLTVV.

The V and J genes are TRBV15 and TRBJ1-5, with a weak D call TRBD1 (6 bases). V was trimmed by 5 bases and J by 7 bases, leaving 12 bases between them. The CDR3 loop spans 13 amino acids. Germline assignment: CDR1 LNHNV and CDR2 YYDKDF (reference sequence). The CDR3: CATSEGGAQPQHF. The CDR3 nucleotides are TGTGCCACCAGCGAAGGGGGGGCGCAGCCCCAGCATTTT.

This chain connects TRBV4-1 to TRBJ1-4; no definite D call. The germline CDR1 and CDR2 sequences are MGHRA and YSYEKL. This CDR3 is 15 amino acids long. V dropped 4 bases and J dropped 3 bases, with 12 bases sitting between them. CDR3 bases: TGCGCCAGCAGCCTCTCTAGCGCTTCTAATGAAAAACTGTTTTTT. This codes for CASSLSSASNEKLFF.

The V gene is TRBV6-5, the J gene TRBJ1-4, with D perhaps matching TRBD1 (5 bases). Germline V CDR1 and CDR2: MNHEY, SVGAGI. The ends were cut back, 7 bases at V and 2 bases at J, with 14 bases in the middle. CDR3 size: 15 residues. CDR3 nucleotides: TGTGCCAGCACGCGGGACCCTTCGACTAATGAAAAACTGTTTTTT. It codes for CASTRDPSTNEKLFF.

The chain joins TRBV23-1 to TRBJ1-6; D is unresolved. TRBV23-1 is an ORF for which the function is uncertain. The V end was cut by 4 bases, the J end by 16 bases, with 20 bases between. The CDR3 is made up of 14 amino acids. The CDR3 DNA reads TGCGCCAGCAGTCGCACACCTAGGAGACCGCTACTCCACTTT. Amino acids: CASSRTPRRPLLHF.

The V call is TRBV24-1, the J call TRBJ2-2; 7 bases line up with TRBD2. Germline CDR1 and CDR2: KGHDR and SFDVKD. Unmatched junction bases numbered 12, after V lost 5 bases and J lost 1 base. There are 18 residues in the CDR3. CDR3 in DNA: TGTGCCACCAGTGCAGTCTGGGGGGGAAATAAGAACACCGGGGAGCTGTTTTTT. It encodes CATSAVWGGNKNTGELFF.

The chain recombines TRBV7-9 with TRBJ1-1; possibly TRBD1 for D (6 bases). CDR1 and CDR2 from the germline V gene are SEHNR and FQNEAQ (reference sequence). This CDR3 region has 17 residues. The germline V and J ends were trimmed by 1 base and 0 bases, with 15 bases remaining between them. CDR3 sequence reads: CASSLVVDSLVNTEAFF. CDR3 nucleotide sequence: TGTGCCAGCAGCTTAGTCGTGGACAGTCTAGTGAACACTGAAGCTTTCTTT.

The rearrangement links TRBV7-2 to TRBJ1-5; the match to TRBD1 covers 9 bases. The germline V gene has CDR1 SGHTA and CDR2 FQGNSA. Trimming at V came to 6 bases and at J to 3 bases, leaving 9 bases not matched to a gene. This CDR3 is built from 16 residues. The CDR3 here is CASSRIQGAPNQPQHF. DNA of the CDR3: TGTGCCAGCAGTCGAATACAGGGGGCGCCCAATCAGCCCCAGCATTTT.

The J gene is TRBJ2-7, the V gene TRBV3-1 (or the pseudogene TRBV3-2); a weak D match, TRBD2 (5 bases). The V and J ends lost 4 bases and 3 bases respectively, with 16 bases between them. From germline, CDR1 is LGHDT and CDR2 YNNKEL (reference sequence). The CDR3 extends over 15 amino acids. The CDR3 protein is CASSPGYNGVYEQYF. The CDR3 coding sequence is TGTGCCAGCAGCCCCGGATATAACGGGGTCTACGAGCAGTACTTC.

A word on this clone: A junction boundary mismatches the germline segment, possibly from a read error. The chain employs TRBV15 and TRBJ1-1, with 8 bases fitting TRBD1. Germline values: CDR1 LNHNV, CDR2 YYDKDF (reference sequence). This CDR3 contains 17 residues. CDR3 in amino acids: CAARTWIGQGERTEAFF. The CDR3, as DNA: TGTGCCGCCAGAACCTGGATCGGACAGGGAGAAAGAACTGAAGCTTTCTTT.

The CDR3 DNA is TGCAGCGTCGTCAGGGGGAACACTGAAGCTTTCTTT. Translated: CSVVRGNTEAFF. This chain joins TRBV29-1 and TRBJ1-1, with D perhaps matching TRBD1 (6 bases). The V end was cut by 6 bases, the J end by 1 base, with 9 bases between. The CDR3 loop spans 12 amino acids. Germline-derived CDR1 and CDR2 are SQVTM and ANQGSEA. The whole variable domain, remainder taken from reference TRBV29-1 and TRBJ1-1, is SAVISQKPSRDICQRGTSLTIQCQVDSQVTMMFWYRQQPGQSLTLIATANQGSEATYESGFVIDKFPISRPNLTFSTLTVSNMSPEDSSIYLCSVVRGNTEAFFGQGTRLTVV.

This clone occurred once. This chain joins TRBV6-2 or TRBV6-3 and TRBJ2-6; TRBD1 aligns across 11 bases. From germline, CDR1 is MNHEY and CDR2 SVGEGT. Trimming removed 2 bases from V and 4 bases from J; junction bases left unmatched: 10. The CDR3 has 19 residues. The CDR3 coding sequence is TGTGCCAGCAGTTACGCTGGACAGGGGGCATCATCGGGGGCCAACGTCCTGACTTTC. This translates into CASSYAGQGASSGANVLTF.

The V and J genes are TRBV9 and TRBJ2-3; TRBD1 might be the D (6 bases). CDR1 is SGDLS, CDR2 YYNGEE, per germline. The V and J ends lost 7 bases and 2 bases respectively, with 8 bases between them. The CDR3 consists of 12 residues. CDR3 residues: CASGGTTDTQYF. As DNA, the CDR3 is TGTGCCAGCGGGGGCACCACAGATACGCAGTATTTT.